The entry below gives a single TCR beta chain sequence along with its context. This sample stems from a study of blood T cell repertoires in COVID-19. The CDR3 loop spans 20 amino acids. The junction had 22 bases not matched to a gene; V was cut back by 6 bases and J by 5 bases. The V gene's germline CDR1 is MNHNY and CDR2 SVGAGI (reference sequence). TCRdb's copy holds only in-frame clones and misses some; the assay was immunoSEQ multiplex PCR. The table records some 450,000 clones, 88% of them present only once. This chain connects TRBV6-6 to TRBJ2-5, with 12 bases lining up with TRBD2. Material for sequencing was peripheral blood. This receptor was obtained from a woman aged 50 to 65 with COVID-19, enrolled during active disease. The CDR3 spells CASSLGPGLAGFRRWETQYF. The DNA for the CDR3 is TGTGCCAGCAGCCTAGGGCCTGGACTAGCGGGGTTCCGCCGGTGGGAGACCCAGTACTTC.